This T cell receptor beta chain comes out of a study of blood T cell repertoires in COVID-19 (dated by TCRdb to about 2020). Notes on the research overall: The collaborator samples originated in the United States, Italy and Spain and spanned the acute and convalescent phases of COVID-19. The prospective study material was composed of cDNA or gDNA derived from T cells, B-cell-depleted T cells, or PBMCs. Deeply sampled blood TCRbeta repertoires from subjects exposed to, actively infected with, or recovered from COVID-19 were included in the dataset. The repertoires were made available in a free public database intended to serve as a resource for research on the immune response to SARS-CoV-2. The samples were drawn from two sources: the first 160 participants of the ongoing ImmuneRACE study, and 1,000 to 1,500 subjects contributed by 6 global collaborators. Nearly every sample came with metadata listing a de-identified subject ID, COVID-19 status, age in years and sex. HLA class I and class II types, where available, came from metadata supplied by the sample provider rather than from assay-based typing. Overall study results and their limits: The quantity of clinical and demographic metadata differed by source and by participant and was supplied without curation.

Note on this clone: The specificity of this receptor is unknown. Base quality data are lacking; no much larger clone is found one base away.

The collaborating institutions used their own protocols to collect whole blood in K2EDTA tubes. Collaborator samples were shipped for TCRbeta analysis as frozen whole blood, isolated PBMCs, or DNA extracted from either sample type. TCRbeta CDR3 regions were amplified from genomic DNA using the immunoSEQ Assay, a bias-controlled multiplex PCR. Concerning the study's data processing: The number of nucleated cells in each sample was estimated by amplification of reference gene primers within the assay. To quantify the absolute abundance of each unique TCRbeta CDR3 rearrangement, sequence reads were collapsed and filtered. For each sample, productive Simpson clonality was calculated as the square root of Simpson's diversity index over productive rearrangements. TCRdb carries this immuneACCESS record with in-frame sequences only. Its versions omit some clonotypes, under half of them owing to an unresolved V gene in the studies checked, with the rest unexplained. V, J and clone size reflect that table, while D and trimming were determined from the DNA. This sample has about 150,000 clones in its table, and just over 85% of those were observed once. Of the sample, less than 3.5% is held by the ten largest clones.

V is reduced by 2 bases and J by 3 bases, leaving a spacing of 12 bases between them. Based on the germline V gene, the CDR1 and CDR2 sequences are MNHEY and SVGEGT. From cysteine to phenylalanine, the CDR3 is 15 amino acids long. Only CDR3 DNA remains: 45 bases, in frame from the first base. The chain employs TRBV6-2 or TRBV6-3 and TRBJ2-3, with TRBD2 tentatively as D gene (5 bases match). Sequencing was performed on peripheral blood. The origin of this receptor is a man in his 70s with acute or convalescent COVID-19. The bases are TGTGCCAGCAGTTACGACCCCGGCGGGACAGATACGCAGTATTTT. This sequence encodes CASSYDPGGTDTQYF.